This paragraph reports one T cell receptor (beta chain). The data were taken from a study of shared clonotypes between healthy human individuals. TCRdb's table, derived via immunoSEQ multiplex PCR, lists solely in-frame clones and lacks some. The sample lists 2 million to 3 million clones, more than 85% seen once, with 0.36% in the top ten. V was pared by 4 bases and J by 2 bases, with 10 bases of the junction left unmatched. The CDR3 spans 18 residues. Germline CDR1 is SGHKS and CDR2 is YYEKEE (reference sequence). Sequencing was performed on naive CD4+ T cells from PBMCs. Noted subset: CD45RA+ positively selected. The chain couples TRBV5-5 to TRBJ2-2; 11 positions agree with TRBD2. This sequence originates from a man aged 18 to 35 in good health. Some clones in this sample may be carry-over from other donors' samples. CDR3 bases: TGTGCCAGCAGCCAGTGGCTAGCGGGAGGCGGAAACACCGGGGAGCTGTTTTTT. Residues: CASSQWLAGGGNTGELFF.